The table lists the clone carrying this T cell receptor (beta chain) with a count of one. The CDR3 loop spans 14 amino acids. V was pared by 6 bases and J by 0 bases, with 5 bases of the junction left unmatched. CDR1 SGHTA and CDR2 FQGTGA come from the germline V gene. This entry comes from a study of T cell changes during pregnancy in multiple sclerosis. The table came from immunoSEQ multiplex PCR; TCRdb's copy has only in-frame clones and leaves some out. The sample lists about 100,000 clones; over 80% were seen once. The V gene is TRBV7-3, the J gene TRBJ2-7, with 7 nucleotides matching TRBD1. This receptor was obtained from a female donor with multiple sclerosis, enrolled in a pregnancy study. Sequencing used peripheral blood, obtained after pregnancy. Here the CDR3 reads CASSPGQSSYEQYF. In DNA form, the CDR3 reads TGTGCCAGCAGTCCGGGACAGAGCTCCTACGAGCAGTACTTC.